The present T cell receptor (beta chain) was sequenced within a study of blood T cell repertoires in COVID-19. In the source study's methods: Reference gene primers were amplified, and this amplification served to estimate nucleated cell counts. Sequencing was performed with immunoSEQ multiplex PCR; in TCRdb, only in-frame clones are kept and a portion is missing. The V and J calls and the clone size are those of that table, but D and trimming were determined from the DNA. Here the sample spans 300,000 to 400,000 clones, about 89% being singletons. Trimming took 1 base from V and 3 from J; bases not matched to a gene: 12. From germline, CDR1 is SGHRS and CDR2 YFSETQ. The CDR3 loop spans 18 amino acids.

The rearrangement joins TRBV5-1 to TRBJ2-1; 8 bases fit TRBD2. The sequence was collected from a woman in her twenties or thirties with COVID-19, enrolled during active disease. Input material: peripheral blood. The CDR3 protein is CASSLTPSGGGLYNEQFF. The CDR3 nucleotides read TGCGCCAGCAGCTTGACCCCTTCGGGGGGGGGCCTCTACAATGAGCAGTTCTTC.